The 20 T cell receptor beta chains given below trace back to one sample, sequenced in a study of early T cells in non-severe SARS-CoV-2 infection. Using its own MiXCR run on the 5' RACE reads, TCRdb lists one record per CDR3 protein. The table lists about 80,000 distinct CDR3 sequences, 12% of them singletons. Sequenced: whole blood. These receptors all stem from an adult who was a healthcare worker with PCR-confirmed SARS-CoV-2 infection or an uninfected control (not recorded which).

In its sample, this clonotype was seen a few times. This chain links TRBV20-1 with TRBJ1-1; 7 nucleotides align to TRBD1. The length of the CDR3 is 13 residues. Germline V gene data show CDR1 as DFQATT and CDR2 as SNEGSKA (reference sequence). The V and J ends lost 2 bases and 6 bases, in that order; junction bases with no gene match: 6. CDR3 region: CSARRQGSAEAFF. DNA of the CDR3: TGCAGTGCTAGAAGACAGGGATCCGCTGAAGCTTTCTTT.

This clonotype was counted ten times or more. The rearrangement joins TRBV6-5 to TRBJ2-7; D ambiguous. The CDR3 length is 12 residues. The germline V gene has CDR1 MNHEY and CDR2 SVGAGI. V shed 5 bases and J shed 4 bases, with 9 bases lying between them. The CDR3 DNA reads as TGTGCCAGCAGTCAAAGGCCGTACGAGCAGTACTTC. This encodes CASSQRPYEQYF.

This clonotype was detected many times. This chain links TRBV6-4 with TRBJ2-3; D not certain. The V end was cut by 2 bases, the J end by 2 bases, with 5 bases between. CDR1 is MRHNA, CDR2 SNTAGT, per germline. The CDR3 loop spans 13 amino acids. Written as DNA, the CDR3 is TGTGCCAGCAGTGACGACGCCACAGATACGCAGTATTTT. Amino acid sequence: CASSDDATDTQYF.

This clonotype turned up a few times. The chain has TRBV6-1 and TRBJ2-5; D unresolved. Germline-derived CDR1 and CDR2 are MNHNS and SASEGT. The CDR3 contains 13 residues. Trimming removed 6 bases at V and 7 bases at J, with 15 bases between. The CDR3 sequence is CASRTGSLGTQYF. The CDR3, as DNA: TGTGCCAGCAGAACCGGGTCTTTAGGGACCCAGTACTTC.

In this sample, this clonotype turned up a few times. The genes are TRBV5-5 and TRBJ1-2, with TRBD1 matching over 10 bases. CDR1 SGHKS and CDR2 YYEKEE come from the germline V gene (reference sequence). This CDR3 is built from 15 residues. V shed 2 bases, J shed 5 bases, and the junction held 6 bases outside the gene matches. CDR3 region: CASSLTGTGVYGYTF. CDR3 coding DNA: TGTGCCAGCAGCTTAACCGGGACAGGGGTGTATGGCTACACCTTC.

This clonotype has ten or more counts. V and J are TRBV5-1 and TRBJ2-3, with no clear D. Deletions cut 2 bases from V and 2 bases from J, with 12 bases between. CDR1 and CDR2 (germline): SGHRS, YFSETQ. The CDR3 is 15 residues long. CDR3 loop: CASSFLRTDTDTQYF. CDR3 DNA: TGCGCCAGCAGCTTTTTGCGGACGGACACAGATACGCAGTATTTT.

This clonotype was seen more than once but under ten times. The chain combines TRBV4-1 with TRBJ2-5, with 13 bases fitting TRBD2. This CDR3 is built from 18 residues. V trimming: 0 bases; J trimming: 4 bases; junction bases outside the gene matches: 8. Germline V gene lookup returns CDR1 MGHRA and CDR2 YSYEKL. CDR3 sequence (DNA): TGCGCCAGCAGCCAAGATGGGCCCGGACTAGCGGGAGTAGAGACCCAGTACTTC. Protein: CASSQDGPGLAGVETQYF.

V is TRBV7-6 and J is TRBJ2-1, with 9 bases matching TRBD1. After removal of 4 bases from V and 7 bases from J, the junction contained 5 bases not matched to a gene. Germline CDR1 reads SGHVS; CDR2 reads FNYEAQ. The CDR3 contains 14 residues. This CDR3 reads CASSSGQGRNEQFF. CDR3 coding DNA: TGTGCCAGCAGCTCGGGACAGGGCCGGAATGAGCAGTTCTTC. Full variable domain (rest looked up from reference TRBV7-6 and TRBJ2-1): GAGVSQSPRYKVTKRGQDVALRCDPISGHVSLYWYRQALGQGPEFLTYFNYEAQQDKSGLPNDRFSAERPEGSISTLTIQRTEQRDSAMYRCASSSGQGRNEQFFGPGTRLTVL.

At least ten counts were recorded for this clonotype. The chain recombines TRBV6-6 with TRBJ2-1, with D perhaps TRBD1 or TRBD2 (5 bases each). Trimming left V 7 bases short and J 8 bases short, with 21 bases between. CDR1 and CDR2 from the germline V gene are MNHNY and SVGAGI (reference sequence). The CDR3 has 15 residues. The CDR3 protein is CASNGGEQGEHEQFF. The CDR3 DNA reads TGTGCCAGCAATGGTGGGGAGCAGGGAGAGCATGAGCAGTTCTTC.

This clonotype was observed a few times. The chain employs TRBV7-2 and TRBJ1-4, with D possibly matching TRBD1 (6 bases). V shed 4 bases and J shed 5 bases, with 11 bases lying between them. Germline V gene sequence: CDR1 SGHTA, CDR2 FQGNSA. CDR3 length: 14 amino acids. CDR3 sequence (DNA): TGTGCCAGCAGCTGGCGGGGGGCCAATGAAAAACTGTTTTTT. Amino acid sequence: CASSWRGANEKLFF. The entire variable domain, with the rest obtained from reference TRBV7-2 and TRBJ1-4, is as follows: GAGVSQSPSNKVTEKGKDVELRCDPISGHTALYWYRQSLGQGLEFLIYFQGNSAPDKSGLPSDRFSAERTGGSVSTLTIQRTQQEDSAVYLCASSWRGANEKLFFGSGTQLSVL.

This chain connects TRBV7-2 to TRBJ2-1; TRBD2 agrees at 10 bases. Per germline, CDR1 SGHTA and CDR2 FQGNSA. The CDR3 spans 19 residues. After removal of 0 bases from V and 2 bases from J, the junction contained 10 bases not matched to a gene. This chain's CDR3 is CASSLADHGGTSAYNEQFF. The CDR3 nucleotides read TGTGCCAGCAGCTTAGCCGACCATGGAGGGACTAGCGCCTACAATGAGCAGTTCTTC. Combining the CDR3 with reference TRBV7-2 and TRBJ2-1 gives the whole variable domain GAGVSQSPSNKVTEKGKDVELRCDPISGHTALYWYRQSLGQGLEFLIYFQGNSAPDKSGLPSDRFSAERTGGSVSTLTIQRTQQEDSAVYLCASSLADHGGTSAYNEQFFGPGTRLTVL.

This rearrangement joins TRBV5-1 to TRBJ2-1, with no clear D. Germline assignment: CDR1 SGHRS and CDR2 YFSETQ. The V end was cut by 4 bases, the J end by 7 bases, with 15 bases between. CDR3 length: 14 residues. CDR3 sequence: CASSPLGPANEQFF. In DNA, the CDR3 is TGCGCCAGCAGCCCCCTCGGGCCGGCTAATGAGCAGTTCTTC.

Note on this clonotype: This clone may be a read error of a much larger clone one base away. V is TRBV12-3 or TRBV12-4 and J is TRBJ2-1; 7 nucleotides line up with TRBD2. This CDR3 is 12 amino acids long. The CDR3 DNA follows: TGTGCCAGCAGTGGGGAGGGCAATGTGCAGTTCTTC. It yields the protein CASSGEGNVQFF.

The chain recombines TRBV28 with TRBJ1-4; D remains ambiguous. This CDR3 comprises 15 residues. Germline CDR1 MDHEN, CDR2 SYDVKM. Trimming pared 5 bases from V and 8 bases from J, leaving 18 bases between. The DNA of the CDR3 is TGTGCCAGCAGTCAAGAACCTTCACTGGGAGAAAAACTGTTTTTT. Translation gives CASSQEPSLGEKLFF.

This clonotype was seen a handful of times. The genes are TRBV4-2 and TRBJ2-5; D is ambiguous. The CDR3 loop spans 12 amino acids. V gave up 3 bases and J gave up 1 base, with 3 bases separating them. Germline-derived CDR1 and CDR2 are LGHNA and YNFKEQ. CDR3 amino acids: CASSHPQETQYF. CDR3 nucleotide sequence: TGTGCCAGCAGCCACCCCCAAGAGACCCAGTACTTC.

The gene calls are TRBV14 and TRBJ2-5, with D maybe TRBD2 (5 bases). V was clipped by 4 bases and J by 1 base, with 13 bases between them. From germline, CDR1 is SGHDN and CDR2 FVKESK. There are 15 residues in the CDR3. The chain's CDR3 is CASSRSNRGQETQYF. CDR3 in DNA: TGTGCCAGCAGCCGGTCCAACCGGGGCCAAGAGACCCAGTACTTC.

Regarding this clonotype: The final CDR3 position lacks the conserved phenylalanine or tryptophan, pointing to a likely read error. The gene calls are TRBV28 and TRBJ2-1, with D tentatively TRBD1 or TRBD2 (5 bases each). The germline V gene has CDR1 MDHEN and CDR2 SYDVKM. CDR3 length: 12 residues. The V and J ends lost 7 bases and 4 bases respectively, with 8 bases between them. The DNA for the CDR3 is TGTGCCAGCACGGGACCGTACAATGAGCAGTTCTCC. This encodes CASTGPYNEQFS.

This clonotype was seen once. The J gene is TRBJ2-5, the V gene TRBV28; D remains unclear. Germline CDR1 reads MDHEN; CDR2 reads SYDVKM. The CDR3 spans 14 residues. Trimming left V 5 bases short and J 4 bases short, with 14 bases between. CDR3 protein: CASSRASQPETQYF. CDR3 nucleotides: TGTGCCAGCAGTCGGGCCTCCCAGCCAGAGACCCAGTACTTC.

The V gene is TRBV30, the J gene TRBJ2-7; 7 nucleotides agree with TRBD1. With 1 base clipped from V and 4 bases from J, the junction kept 4 bases outside the gene matches. The CDR3 contains 13 residues. Per the germline V gene, CDR1 is GTSNPN and CDR2 is SVGIG (reference sequence). Here the CDR3 reads CAWSGRDSYEQYF. The DNA for the CDR3 is TGTGCCTGGAGTGGCCGGGACAGTTACGAGCAGTACTTC. The entire variable domain, with the rest obtained from reference TRBV30 and TRBJ2-7, is as follows: SQTIHQWPATLVQPVGSPLSLECTVEGTSNPNLYWYRQAAGRGLQLLFYSVGIGQISSEVPQNLSASRPQDRQFILSSKKLLLSDSGFYLCAWSGRDSYEQYFGPGTRLTVT.

This clonotype has just a few counts. The chain has TRBV6-1 and TRBJ2-1, with D unresolved. The germline V gene encodes CDR1 MNHNS and CDR2 SASEGT. This CDR3 region has 12 residues. The V and J ends lost 10 bases and 0 bases respectively, with 7 bases between them. This CDR3 reads CANGPSYNEQFF. In DNA form, the CDR3 reads TGTGCCAACGGGCCCTCCTACAATGAGCAGTTCTTC.